These 5 T cell receptor beta chains were all obtained from the same sample, sequenced in a study of memory CD4+ T cells and cytomegalovirus serostatus. TCRdb's table, derived via immunoSEQ multiplex PCR, lists solely in-frame clones and lacks some. The sample carries 35,000 to 50,000 clones, approximately 84% recorded once. Single viable CD3+CD4+CD8-CD45RO+ cells were sorted as the memory CD4+ T cells. The sequenced sample consisted of memory CD4+ T cells from blood. These TCRs come from an adult in good health and CMV-seronegative.

Here the CDR3 DNA reads TGTGCCAGCAGTTTCCGGAACGGAGGCTACACCTTC. Residues: CASSFRNGGYTF. The rearrangement uses TRBV28 and TRBJ1-2; D is uncertain. Looked up from germline, CDR1 is MDHEN and CDR2 is SYDVKM. This CDR3 has 12 residues. Deletions cut 3 bases from V and 8 bases from J, with 10 bases between.

The V call is TRBV7-9, the J call TRBJ2-5; possible D gene TRBD2, 5 bases. The CDR3 has 13 residues. Germline CDR1 and CDR2: SEHNR and FQNEAQ (reference sequence). Trimming pared 0 bases from V and 5 bases from J, leaving 7 bases between. The CDR3 DNA reads as TGTGCCAGCAGCTTAGCCGGGGTGGAGACCCAGTACTTC. Encoded protein: CASSLAGVETQYF.

V gene TRBV6-5 combines with J gene TRBJ1-1; a possible D gene is TRBD1 (5 bases). The germline V and J ends were trimmed by 0 bases and 0 bases, with 11 bases remaining between them. CDR3 length equals 16 residues. Germline CDR1 and CDR2: MNHEY and SVGAGI. CDR3 amino acids: CASSYSPQGLNTEAFF. CDR3 in DNA: TGTGCCAGCAGTTACTCGCCCCAGGGACTGAACACTGAAGCTTTCTTT.

In its sample, this clone was seen a few times. This chain connects TRBV25-1 to TRBJ1-4; D call uncertain. Germline V gene sequence: CDR1 MGHDK, CDR2 SYGVNS. Deletions cut 7 bases from V and 7 bases from J, with 19 bases between. The CDR3 extends over 15 amino acids. The CDR3 nucleotides are TGTGCCAGCACCGCCACCCTGGGTCTTGGTGAAAAACTGTTTTTT. It translates to CASTATLGLGEKLFF.

This sequence joins TRBV28 and TRBJ2-7, with 9 bases fitting TRBD1. There are 15 residues in the CDR3. Germline V gene lookup returns CDR1 MDHEN and CDR2 SYDVKM. J was trimmed by 4 bases and V by 6 bases; bases with no gene match: 10. CDR3 nucleotide sequence: TGTGCCAGCAGGCTGCCCGGGACAGGGCTATACGAGCAGTACTTC. Translating it yields CASRLPGTGLYEQYF. Together with reference TRBV28 and TRBJ2-7, the CDR3 gives the full variable domain: DVKVTQSSRYLVKRTGEKVFLECVQDMDHENMFWYRQDPGLGLRLIYFSYDVKMKEKGDIPEGYSVSREKKERFSLILESASTNQTSMYLCASRLPGTGLYEQYFGPGTRLTVT.